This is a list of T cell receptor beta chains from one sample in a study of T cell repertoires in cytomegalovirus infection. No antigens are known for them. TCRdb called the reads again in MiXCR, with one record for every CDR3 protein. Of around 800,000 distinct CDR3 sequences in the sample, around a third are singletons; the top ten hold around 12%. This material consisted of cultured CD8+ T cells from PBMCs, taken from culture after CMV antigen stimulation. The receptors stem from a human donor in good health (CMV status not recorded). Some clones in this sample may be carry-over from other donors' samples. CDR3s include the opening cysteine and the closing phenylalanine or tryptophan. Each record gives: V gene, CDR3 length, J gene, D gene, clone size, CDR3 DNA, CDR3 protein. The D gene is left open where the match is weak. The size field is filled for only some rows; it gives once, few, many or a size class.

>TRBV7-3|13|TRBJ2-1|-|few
TGTGCCAGCAGGGTGGGGGCCGACAATGAGCAGTTCTTC
CASRVGADNEQFF
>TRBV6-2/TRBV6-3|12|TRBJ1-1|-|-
TGTGCCAGCACCTACGGGGCTTCTGAAGCTTTCTTT
CASTYGASEAFF
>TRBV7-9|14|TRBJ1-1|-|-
TGTGCCAGCAGCTTAGCGCTGCAGAGCACTGAAGCTTTCTTT
CASSLALQSTEAFF
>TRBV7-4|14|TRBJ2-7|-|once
TGTGCCAGCAGCTCACAGAAGCGGCCCTACGAGCAGTACTTC
CASSSQKRPYEQYF
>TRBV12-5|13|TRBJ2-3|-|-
TGTGCTAGTGGTTTGTCCCTAGTAGATACGCAGTATTTT
CASGLSLVDTQYF
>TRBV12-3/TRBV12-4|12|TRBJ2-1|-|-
TGTGCCAGCATCTCCTCCTACAATGAGCAGTTCTTC
CASISSYNEQFF
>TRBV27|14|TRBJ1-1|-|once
TGTTCCAGCAGTTATCCGGGATTGAACACTGAAGCTTTCTTT
CSSSYPGLNTEAFF
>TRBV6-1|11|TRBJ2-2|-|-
TGTGCCAGCAGATCAGGGAGGGAGCTGTTTTTT
CASRSGRELFF
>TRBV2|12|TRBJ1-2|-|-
TGTGCCAGCATCGAGTTAATCTATGGCTACACCTTC
CASIELIYGYTF
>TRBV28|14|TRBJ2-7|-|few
TGTGCCAGCAGTTTAGAACAGACGAACTACGAGCAGTACTTC
CASSLEQTNYEQYF
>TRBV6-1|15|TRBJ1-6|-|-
TGTGCCAGCAGTGAATTTGGCAGCTATAATTCACCCCTCCACTTT
CASSEFGSYNSPLHF
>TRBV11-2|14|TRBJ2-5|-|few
TGTGCCAGCAGGACATATGGGGGGCAAGAGACCCAGTACTTC
CASRTYGGQETQYF
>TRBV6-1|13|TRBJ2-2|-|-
TGTGCCGGGTCATCGGGGTCGGTCGGGGAGCTGTTTTTT
CAGSSGSVGELFF
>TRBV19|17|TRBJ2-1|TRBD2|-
TGTGCCAGTAGTATAGATTTTGGACTAGCAGACTACAATGAGCAGTTCTTC
CASSIDFGLADYNEQFF
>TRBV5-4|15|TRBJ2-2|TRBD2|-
TGTGCCAGCAGCTTGTTCTGGGAGGGTACCGGGGAGCTGTTTTTT
CASSLFWEGTGELFF
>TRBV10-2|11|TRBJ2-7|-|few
TGCGCCAGCCGGGACGGCTACGAGCAGTACTTC
CASRDGYEQYF
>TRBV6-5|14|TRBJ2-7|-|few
TGTGCCAGCAGTTATGGAGGGGCTTCGAAGTGGCAGTACTTC
CASSYGGASKWQYF
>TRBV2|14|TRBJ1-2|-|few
TGTGCCAGCAGTGAAGACGGCGCCGGGGATGGCTACACCTTC
CASSEDGAGDGYTF
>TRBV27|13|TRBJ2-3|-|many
TGTGCCAGCAGTTTCCAAACCCTAGATACGCAGTATTTT
CASSFQTLDTQYF
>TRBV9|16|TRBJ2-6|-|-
TGTGCCAGCAGCGTAGTGGGACGGGCTGGGGCCAACGTCCTGACTTTC
CASSVVGRAGANVLTF
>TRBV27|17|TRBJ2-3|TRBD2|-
TGTGCCAGCAGTTTACCGCCGGGGGGGCGTCACACAGATACGCAGTATTTT
CASSLPPGGRHTDTQYF
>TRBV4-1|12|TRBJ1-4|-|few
TGCGCCAGCAGCCAAAAGGGTGAAAAACTGTTTTTT
CASSQKGEKLFF
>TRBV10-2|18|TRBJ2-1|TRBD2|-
TGCGCCAGCGGGCTTTTTTTACACCTAGCGGGGGGCCACAATGAGCAGTTCTTC
CASGLFLHLAGGHNEQFF
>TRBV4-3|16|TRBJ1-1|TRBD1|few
TGCGCCAGCAGCCAAGACTGGTTTGACAGGGGGAATGAAGCTTTCTTT
CASSQDWFDRGNEAFF
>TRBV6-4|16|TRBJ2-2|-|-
TGTGCCAGCAGTGACGTGGGACCTAGGGACACCGGGGAGCTGTTTTTT
CASSDVGPRDTGELFF
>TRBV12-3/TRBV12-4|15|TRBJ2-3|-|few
TGTGCCAGCAGCCCCCAGACCACTAGCACAGATACGCAGTATTTT
CASSPQTTSTDTQYF
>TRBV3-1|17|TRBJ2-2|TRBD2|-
TGTGCCAGCAGCCAACTAGCGGGGTTCGCGAACACCGGGGAGCTGTTTTTT
CASSQLAGFANTGELFF
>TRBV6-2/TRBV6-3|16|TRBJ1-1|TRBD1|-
TGTGCCAGCAGTTTGGGCAGGGGGCTAGTTAACACTGAAGCTTTCTTT
CASSLGRGLVNTEAFF
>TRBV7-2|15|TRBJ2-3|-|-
TGTGCCAGCAGCCTGGACCCTATGAGCACAGATACGCAGTATTTT
CASSLDPMSTDTQYF
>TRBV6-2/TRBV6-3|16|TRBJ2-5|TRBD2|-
TGTGCCAGCAGTTATACAGGATTAGCGGGGGAAGAGACCCAGTACTTC
CASSYTGLAGEETQYF
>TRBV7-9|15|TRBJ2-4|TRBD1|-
TGTGCCAGCAGCTTGGACAGGGCGCCCAAAAACATTCAGTACTTC
CASSLDRAPKNIQYF
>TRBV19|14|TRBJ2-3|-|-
TGTGCCAGTAGTCCCCGGGACTCGGTGGATACGCAGTATTTT
CASSPRDSVDTQYF